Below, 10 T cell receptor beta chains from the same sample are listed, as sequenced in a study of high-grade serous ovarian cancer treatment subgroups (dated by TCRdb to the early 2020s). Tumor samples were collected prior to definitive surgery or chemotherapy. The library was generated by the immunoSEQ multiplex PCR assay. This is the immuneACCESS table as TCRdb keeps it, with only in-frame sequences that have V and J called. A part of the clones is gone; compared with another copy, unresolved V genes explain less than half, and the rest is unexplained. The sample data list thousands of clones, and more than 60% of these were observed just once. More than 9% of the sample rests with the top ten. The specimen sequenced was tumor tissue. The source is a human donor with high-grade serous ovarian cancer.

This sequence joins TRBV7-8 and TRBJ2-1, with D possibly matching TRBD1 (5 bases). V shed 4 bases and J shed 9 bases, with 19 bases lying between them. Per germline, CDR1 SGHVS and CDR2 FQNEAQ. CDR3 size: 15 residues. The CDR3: CASSSREGAAAEQFF. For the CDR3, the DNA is TGTGCCAGCAGCTCCAGGGAAGGGGCGGCAGCTGAGCAGTTCTTC.

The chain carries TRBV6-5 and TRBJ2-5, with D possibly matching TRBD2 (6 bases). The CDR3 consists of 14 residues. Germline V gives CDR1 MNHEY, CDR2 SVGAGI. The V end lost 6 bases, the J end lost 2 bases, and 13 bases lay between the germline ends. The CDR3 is CASRLASVQETQYF. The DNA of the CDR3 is TGTGCCAGCAGGCTAGCGTCCGTGCAAGAGACCCAGTACTTC.

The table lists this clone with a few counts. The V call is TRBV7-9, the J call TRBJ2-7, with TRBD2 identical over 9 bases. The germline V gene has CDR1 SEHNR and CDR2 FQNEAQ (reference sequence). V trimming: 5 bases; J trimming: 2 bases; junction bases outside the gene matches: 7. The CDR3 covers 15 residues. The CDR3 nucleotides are TGTGCCAGCAGCCCACAGGCGGGAGGGCCCTACGAGCAGTACTTC. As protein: CASSPQAGGPYEQYF. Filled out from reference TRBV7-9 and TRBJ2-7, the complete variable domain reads DTGVSQNPRHKITKRGQNVTFRCDPISEHNRLYWYRQTLGQGPEFLTYFQNEAQLEKSRLLSDRFSAERPKGSFSTLEIQRTEQGDSAMYLCASSPQAGGPYEQYFGPGTRLTVT.

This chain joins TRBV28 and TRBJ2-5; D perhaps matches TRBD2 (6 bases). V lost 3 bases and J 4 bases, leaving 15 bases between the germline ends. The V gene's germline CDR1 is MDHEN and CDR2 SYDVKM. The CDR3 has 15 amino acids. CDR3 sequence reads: CASSFPGLPPETQYF. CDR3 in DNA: TGTGCCAGCAGTTTCCCCGGACTACCCCCAGAGACCCAGTACTTC.

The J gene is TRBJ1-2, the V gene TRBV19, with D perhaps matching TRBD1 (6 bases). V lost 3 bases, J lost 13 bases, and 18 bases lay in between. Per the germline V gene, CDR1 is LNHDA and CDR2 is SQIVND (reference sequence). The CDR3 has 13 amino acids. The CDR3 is CASSMGQDRSCTF. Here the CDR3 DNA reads TGTGCCAGTAGTATGGGGCAGGACAGATCTTGCACCTTC. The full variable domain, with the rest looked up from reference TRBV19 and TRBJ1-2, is DGGITQSPKYLFRKEGQNVTLSCEQNLNHDAMYWYRQDPGQGLRLIYYSQIVNDFQKGDIAEGYSVSREKKESFPLTVTSAQKNPTAFYLCASSMGQDRSCTFGSGTRLTVV.

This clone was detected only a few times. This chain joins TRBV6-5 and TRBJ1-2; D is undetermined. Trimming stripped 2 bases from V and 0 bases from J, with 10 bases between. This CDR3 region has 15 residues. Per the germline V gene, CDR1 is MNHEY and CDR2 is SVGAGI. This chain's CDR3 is CASSYGPGANYGYTF. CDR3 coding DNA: TGTGCCAGCAGTTACGGCCCCGGTGCTAACTATGGCTACACCTTC.

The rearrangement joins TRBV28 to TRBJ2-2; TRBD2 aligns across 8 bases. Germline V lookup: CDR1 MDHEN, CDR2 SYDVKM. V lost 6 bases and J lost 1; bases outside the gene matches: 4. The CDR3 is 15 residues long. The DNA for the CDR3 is TGTGCCAGCAGCTTAGCGGGGTTGAACACCGGGGAGCTGTTTTTT. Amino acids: CASSLAGLNTGELFF.

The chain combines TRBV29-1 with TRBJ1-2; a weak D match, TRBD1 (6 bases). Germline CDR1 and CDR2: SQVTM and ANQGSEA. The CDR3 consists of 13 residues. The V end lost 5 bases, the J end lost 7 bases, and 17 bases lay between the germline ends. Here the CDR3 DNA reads TGCAGCGTTTTCGGGACGGACAGTTTTGGCTACACCTTC. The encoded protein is CSVFGTDSFGYTF.

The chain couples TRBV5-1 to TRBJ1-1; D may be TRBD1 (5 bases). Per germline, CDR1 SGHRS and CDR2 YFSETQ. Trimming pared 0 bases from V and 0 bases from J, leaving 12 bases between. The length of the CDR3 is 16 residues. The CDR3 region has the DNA TGCGCCAGCAGCTTGGGGCAGGGAGGGTTGAACACTGAAGCTTTCTTT. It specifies CASSLGQGGLNTEAFF.

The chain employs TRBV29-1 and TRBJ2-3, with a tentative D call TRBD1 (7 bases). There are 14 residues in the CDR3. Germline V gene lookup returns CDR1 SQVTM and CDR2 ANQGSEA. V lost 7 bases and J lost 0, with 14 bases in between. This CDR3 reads CSGGGGTSTDTQYF. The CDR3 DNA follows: TGCAGCGGTGGAGGGGGCACTAGCACAGATACGCAGTATTTT.